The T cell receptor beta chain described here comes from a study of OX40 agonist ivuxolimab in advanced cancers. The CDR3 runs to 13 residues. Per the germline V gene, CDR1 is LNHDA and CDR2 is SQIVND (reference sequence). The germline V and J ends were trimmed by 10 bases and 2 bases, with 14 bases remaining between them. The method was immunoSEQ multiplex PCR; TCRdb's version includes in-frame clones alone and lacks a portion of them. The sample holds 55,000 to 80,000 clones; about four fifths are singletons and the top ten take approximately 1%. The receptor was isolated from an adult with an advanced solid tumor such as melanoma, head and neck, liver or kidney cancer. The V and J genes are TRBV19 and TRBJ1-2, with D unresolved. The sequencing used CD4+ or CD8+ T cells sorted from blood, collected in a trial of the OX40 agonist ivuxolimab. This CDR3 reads CATTERANYGYTF. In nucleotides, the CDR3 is TGTGCCACCACAGAGAGGGCCAACTATGGCTACACCTTC. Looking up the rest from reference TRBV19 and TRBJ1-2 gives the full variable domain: DGGITQSPKYLFRKEGQNVTLSCEQNLNHDAMYWYRQDPGQGLRLIYYSQIVNDFQKGDIAEGYSVSREKKESFPLTVTSAQKNPTAFYLCATTERANYGYTFGSGTRLTVV.